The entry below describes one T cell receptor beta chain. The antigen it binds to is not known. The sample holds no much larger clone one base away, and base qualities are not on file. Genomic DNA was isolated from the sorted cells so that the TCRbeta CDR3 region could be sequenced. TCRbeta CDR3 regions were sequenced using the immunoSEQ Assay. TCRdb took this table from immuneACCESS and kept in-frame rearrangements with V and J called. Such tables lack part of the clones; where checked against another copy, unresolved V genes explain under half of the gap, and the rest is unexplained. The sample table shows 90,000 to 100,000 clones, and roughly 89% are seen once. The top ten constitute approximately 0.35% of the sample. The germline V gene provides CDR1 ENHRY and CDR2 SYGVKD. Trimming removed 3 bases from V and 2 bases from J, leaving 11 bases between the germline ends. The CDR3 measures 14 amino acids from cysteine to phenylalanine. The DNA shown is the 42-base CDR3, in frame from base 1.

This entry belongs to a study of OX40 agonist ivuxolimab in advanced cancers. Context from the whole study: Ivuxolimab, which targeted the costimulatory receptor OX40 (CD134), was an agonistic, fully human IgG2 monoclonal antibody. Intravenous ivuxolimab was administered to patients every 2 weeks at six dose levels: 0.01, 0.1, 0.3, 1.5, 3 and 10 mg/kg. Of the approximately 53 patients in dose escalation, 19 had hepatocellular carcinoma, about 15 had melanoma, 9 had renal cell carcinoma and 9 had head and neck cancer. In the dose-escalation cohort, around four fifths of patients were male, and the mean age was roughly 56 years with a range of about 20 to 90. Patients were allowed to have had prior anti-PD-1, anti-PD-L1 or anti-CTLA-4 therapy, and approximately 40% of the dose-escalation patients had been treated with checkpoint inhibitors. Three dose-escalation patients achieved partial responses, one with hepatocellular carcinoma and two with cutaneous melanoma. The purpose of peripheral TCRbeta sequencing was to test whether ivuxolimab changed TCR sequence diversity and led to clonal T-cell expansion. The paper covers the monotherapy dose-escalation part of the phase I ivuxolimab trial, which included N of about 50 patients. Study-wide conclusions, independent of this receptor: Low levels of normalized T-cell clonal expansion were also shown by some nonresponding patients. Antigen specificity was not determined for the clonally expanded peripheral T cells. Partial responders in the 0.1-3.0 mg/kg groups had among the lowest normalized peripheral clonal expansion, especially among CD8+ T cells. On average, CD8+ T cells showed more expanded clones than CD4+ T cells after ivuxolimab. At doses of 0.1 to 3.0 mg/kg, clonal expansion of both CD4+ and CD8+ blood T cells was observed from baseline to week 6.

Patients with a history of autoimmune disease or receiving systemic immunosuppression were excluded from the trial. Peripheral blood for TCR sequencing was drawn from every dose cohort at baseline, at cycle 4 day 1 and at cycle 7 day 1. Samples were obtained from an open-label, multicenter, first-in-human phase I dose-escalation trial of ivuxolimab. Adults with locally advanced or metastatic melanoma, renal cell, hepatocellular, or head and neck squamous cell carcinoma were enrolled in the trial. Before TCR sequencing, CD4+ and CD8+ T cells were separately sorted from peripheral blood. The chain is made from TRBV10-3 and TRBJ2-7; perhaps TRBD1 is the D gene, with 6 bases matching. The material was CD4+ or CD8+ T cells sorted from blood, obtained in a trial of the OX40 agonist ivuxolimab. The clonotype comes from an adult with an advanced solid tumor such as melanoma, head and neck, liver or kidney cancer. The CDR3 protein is CAISDKQGAYEQYF. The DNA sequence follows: TGTGCCATCAGTGACAAACAGGGAGCCTACGAGCAGTACTTC.